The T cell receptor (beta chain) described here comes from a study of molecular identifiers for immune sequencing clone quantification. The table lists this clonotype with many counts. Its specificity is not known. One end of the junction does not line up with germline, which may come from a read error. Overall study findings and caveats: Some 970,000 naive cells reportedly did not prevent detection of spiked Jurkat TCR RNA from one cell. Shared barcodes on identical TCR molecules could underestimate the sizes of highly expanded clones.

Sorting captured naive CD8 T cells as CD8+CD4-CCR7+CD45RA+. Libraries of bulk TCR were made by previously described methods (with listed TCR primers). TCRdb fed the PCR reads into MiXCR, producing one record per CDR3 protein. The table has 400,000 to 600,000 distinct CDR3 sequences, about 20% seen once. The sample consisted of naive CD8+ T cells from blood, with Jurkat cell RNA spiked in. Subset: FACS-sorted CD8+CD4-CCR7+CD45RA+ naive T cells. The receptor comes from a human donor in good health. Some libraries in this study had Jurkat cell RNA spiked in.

CDR3 amino acids: CASSFQQTPNQPQHF. As DNA, the CDR3 is TGTGCCAGCAGCTTCCAGCAAACCCCAAATCAGCCCCAACATTTT. V and J are TRBV5-6 and TRBJ1-5, with D hard to call. The CDR3 length is 15 residues. The germline CDR1 and CDR2 sequences are SGHDT and YYEEEE.